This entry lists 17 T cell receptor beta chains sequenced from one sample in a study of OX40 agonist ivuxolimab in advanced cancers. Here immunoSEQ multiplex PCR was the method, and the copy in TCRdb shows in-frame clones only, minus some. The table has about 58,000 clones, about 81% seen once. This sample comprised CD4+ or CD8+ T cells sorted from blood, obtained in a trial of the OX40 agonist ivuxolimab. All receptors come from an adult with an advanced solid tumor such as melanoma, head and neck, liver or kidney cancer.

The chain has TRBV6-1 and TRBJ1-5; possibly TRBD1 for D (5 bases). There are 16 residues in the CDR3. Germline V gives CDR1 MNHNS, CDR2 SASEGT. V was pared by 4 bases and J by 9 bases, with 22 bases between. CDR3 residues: CASSGERGGGPTPQHF. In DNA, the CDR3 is TGTGCCAGCAGTGGAGAACGTGGGGGTGGTCCCACGCCCCAGCATTTT.

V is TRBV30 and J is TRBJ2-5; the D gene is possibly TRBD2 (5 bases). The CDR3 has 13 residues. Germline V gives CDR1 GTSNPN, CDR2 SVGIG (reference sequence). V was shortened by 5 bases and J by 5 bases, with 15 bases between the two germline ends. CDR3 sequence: CAWERLRGETQYF. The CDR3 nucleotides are TGTGCCTGGGAACGACTCAGAGGGGAGACCCAGTACTTC.

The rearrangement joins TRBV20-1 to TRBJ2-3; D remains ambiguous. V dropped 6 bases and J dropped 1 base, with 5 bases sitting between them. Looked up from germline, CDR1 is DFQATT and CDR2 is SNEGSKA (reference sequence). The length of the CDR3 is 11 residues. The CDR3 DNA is TGCAGTGCCCCCCGCACAGATACGCAGTATTTT. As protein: CSAPRTDTQYF.

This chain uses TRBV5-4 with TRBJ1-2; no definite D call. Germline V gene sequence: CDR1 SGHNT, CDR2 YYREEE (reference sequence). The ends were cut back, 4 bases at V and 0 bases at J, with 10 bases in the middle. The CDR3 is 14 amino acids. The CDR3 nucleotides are TGTGCCAGCAGCCAAACCGGAACTAACTATGGCTACACCTTC. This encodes CASSQTGTNYGYTF.

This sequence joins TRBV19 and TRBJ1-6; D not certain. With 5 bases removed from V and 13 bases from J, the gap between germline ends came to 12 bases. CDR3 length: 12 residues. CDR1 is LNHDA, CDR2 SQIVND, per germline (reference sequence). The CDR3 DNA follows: TGTGCCAGTAGTGCGCAGTCCAGGCCCCTCCACTTT. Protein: CASSAQSRPLHF.

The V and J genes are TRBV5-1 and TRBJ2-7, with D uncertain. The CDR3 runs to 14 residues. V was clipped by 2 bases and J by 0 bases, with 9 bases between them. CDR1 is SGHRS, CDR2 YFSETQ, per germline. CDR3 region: CASSFGPSSYEQYF. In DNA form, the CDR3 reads TGCGCCAGCAGCTTCGGACCAAGCTCCTACGAGCAGTACTTC.

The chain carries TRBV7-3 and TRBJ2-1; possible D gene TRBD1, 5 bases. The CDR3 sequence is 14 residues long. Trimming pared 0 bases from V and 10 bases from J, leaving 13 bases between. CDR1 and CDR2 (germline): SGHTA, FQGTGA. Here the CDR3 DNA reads TGTGCCAGCAGCTTAACAGGGGCCGGTGACGAGCAGTTCTTC. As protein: CASSLTGAGDEQFF.

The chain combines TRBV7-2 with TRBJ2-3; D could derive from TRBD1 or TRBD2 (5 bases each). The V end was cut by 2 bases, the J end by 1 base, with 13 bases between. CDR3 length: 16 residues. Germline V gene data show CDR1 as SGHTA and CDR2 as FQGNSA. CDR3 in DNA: TGTGCCAGCAGCTTATTGGGGGATCCAGGCACAGATACGCAGTATTTT. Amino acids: CASSLLGDPGTDTQYF. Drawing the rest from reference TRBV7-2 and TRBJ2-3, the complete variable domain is GAGVSQSPSNKVTEKGKDVELRCDPISGHTALYWYRQSLGQGLEFLIYFQGNSAPDKSGLPSDRFSAERTGGSVSTLTIQRTQQEDSAVYLCASSLLGDPGTDTQYFGPGTRLTVL.

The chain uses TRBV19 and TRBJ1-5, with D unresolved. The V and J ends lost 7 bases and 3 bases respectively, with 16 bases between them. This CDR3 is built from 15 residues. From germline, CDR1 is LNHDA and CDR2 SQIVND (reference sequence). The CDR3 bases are TGTGCCAGTACCCCGAGGGCTCAGGACAATCAGCCCCAGCATTTT. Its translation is CASTPRAQDNQPQHF.

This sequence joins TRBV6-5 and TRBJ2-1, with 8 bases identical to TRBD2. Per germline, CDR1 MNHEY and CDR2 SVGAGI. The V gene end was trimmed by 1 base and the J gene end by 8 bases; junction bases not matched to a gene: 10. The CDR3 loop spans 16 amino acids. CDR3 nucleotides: TGTGCCAGCAGTTACTACGGGGGGGGGCCGAGAGATGAGCAGTTCTTC. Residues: CASSYYGGGPRDEQFF.

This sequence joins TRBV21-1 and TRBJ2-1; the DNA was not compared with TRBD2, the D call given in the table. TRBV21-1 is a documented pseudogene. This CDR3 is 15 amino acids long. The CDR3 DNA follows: TGTGCCAGCAGCAAAGGCGGGACGGGGAGGAATGAGCAGTTCTTC. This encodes CASSKGGTGRNEQFF.

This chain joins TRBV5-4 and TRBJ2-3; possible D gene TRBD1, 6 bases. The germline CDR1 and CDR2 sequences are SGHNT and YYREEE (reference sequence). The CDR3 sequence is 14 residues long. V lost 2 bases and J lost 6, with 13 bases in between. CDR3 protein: CASSFSRGSDTQYF. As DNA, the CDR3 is TGTGCCAGCAGCTTCAGCAGGGGCAGCGATACGCAGTATTTT. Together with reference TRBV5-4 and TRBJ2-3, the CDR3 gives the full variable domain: ETGVTQSPTHLIKTRGQQVTLRCSSQSGHNTVSWYQQALGQGPQFIFQYYREEENGRGNFPPRFSGLQFPNYSSELNVNALELDDSALYLCASSFSRGSDTQYFGPGTRLTVL.

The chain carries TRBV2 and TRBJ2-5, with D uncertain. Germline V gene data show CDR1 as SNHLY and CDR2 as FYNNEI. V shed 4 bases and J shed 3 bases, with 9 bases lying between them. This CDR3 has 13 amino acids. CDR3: CASSADAEETQYF. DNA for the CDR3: TGTGCCAGCAGTGCGGACGCCGAAGAGACCCAGTACTTC.

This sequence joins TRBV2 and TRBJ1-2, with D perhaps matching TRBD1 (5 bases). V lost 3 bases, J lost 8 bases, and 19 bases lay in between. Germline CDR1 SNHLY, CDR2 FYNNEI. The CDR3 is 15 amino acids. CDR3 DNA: TGTGCCAGCAGTGATCCCTTGACAGTCTCTTCCGGCTACACCTTC. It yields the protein CASSDPLTVSSGYTF.

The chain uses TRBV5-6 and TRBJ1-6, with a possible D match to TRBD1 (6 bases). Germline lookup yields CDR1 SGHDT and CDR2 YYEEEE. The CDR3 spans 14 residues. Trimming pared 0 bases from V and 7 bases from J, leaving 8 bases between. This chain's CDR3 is CASSLEGGNSPLHF. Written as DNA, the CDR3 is TGTGCCAGCAGCTTGGAGGGGGGGAATTCACCCCTCCACTTT.

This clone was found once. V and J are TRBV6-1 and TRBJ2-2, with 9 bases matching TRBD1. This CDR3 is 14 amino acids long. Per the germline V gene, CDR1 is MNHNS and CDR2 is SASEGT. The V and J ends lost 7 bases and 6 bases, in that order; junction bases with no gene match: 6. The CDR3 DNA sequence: TGTGCCAGCATCCCGGGACAGGGCGCCGGGGAGCTGTTTTTT. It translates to CASIPGQGAGELFF.

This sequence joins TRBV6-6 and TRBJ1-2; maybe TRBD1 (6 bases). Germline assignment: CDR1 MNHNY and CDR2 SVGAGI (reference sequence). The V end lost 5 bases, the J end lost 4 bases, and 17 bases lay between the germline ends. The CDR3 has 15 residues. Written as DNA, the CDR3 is TGTGCCAGCAGTCATCCTAAACAGGGCTCCTATGGCTACACCTTC. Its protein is CASSHPKQGSYGYTF.